This is a list of T cell receptor beta chains from one sample in a study of blood T cell repertoires in COVID-19. Method: immunoSEQ multiplex PCR; TCRdb's copy keeps in-frame clones and lacks some. The repertoire holds about 260,000 clones, with around 90% as singletons. Material: peripheral blood. All receptors derive from a person aged 18-35 years with COVID-19, enrolled during active disease. Both conserved end residues are part of each CDR3. D genes are given only for firm matches. Only some rows state a clone size, as once, few, many or a class for expanded clones.

DNA | CDR3 | J | V | D | size
TGTGCCAGCAGCCCGTCTACAGGGGGCGTAGATACGCAGTATTTT | CASSPSTGGVDTQYF | TRBJ2-3 | TRBV5-8 | TRBD1 | .
TGCGCCAGCAGCTTGACATCCTCGACTAGACCGGGCTCCTACGAGCAGTACTTC | CASSLTSSTRPGSYEQYF | TRBJ2-7 | TRBV5-1 | . | .
TGTGCCAGCAGTGAGGGAGGAGATACGCAGTATTTT | CASSEGGDTQYF | TRBJ2-3 | TRBV6-4 | . | once
TGCGCCAGCAGCCCCAGGACAGGCGATGGTCAGCCCCAGCATTTT | CASSPRTGDGQPQHF | TRBJ1-5 | TRBV5-1 | TRBD1 | .
TGTGCCAGCAGTCTCCCGGACAGGGGTTCACCCCTCCACTTT | CASSLPDRGSPLHF | TRBJ1-6 | TRBV7-9 | TRBD1 | .
TGTGCCAGCAGTGATCCAGGGGGCGTTCAGCCCCAGCATTTT | CASSDPGGVQPQHF | TRBJ1-5 | TRBV2 | TRBD1 | .
TGTGCCAGCAGCGGGGGGAGGGGAGCCTTGGATGGCTACACCTTC | CASSGGRGALDGYTF | TRBJ1-2 | TRBV6-5 | . | .
TGTGCCAGCAGTGGATGGCTAGCGGGCCGCAATGAGCAGTTCTTC | CASSGWLAGRNEQFF | TRBJ2-1 | TRBV2 | TRBD2 | .
TGTGCCAGCAGCTTGGGGCGGGGGAATCAGCCCCAGCATTTT | CASSLGRGNQPQHF | TRBJ1-5 | TRBV5-5 | . | .
TGTGCCAGCAGCGCCCAAAGACCGGGATACCAAGAGACCCAGTACTTC | CASSAQRPGYQETQYF | TRBJ2-5 | TRBV21-1 | . | .
TGTGCCAGCAGTTACGGACAGGGGGTGAACACTGAAGCTTTCTTT | CASSYGQGVNTEAFF | TRBJ1-1 | TRBV6-5 | TRBD1 | .
TGTGCCAGCAGCGGGGGGTTAATCCACGAGCAGTACTTC | CASSGGLIHEQYF | TRBJ2-7 | TRBV7-6 | . | once
TGCGCCAGCAGCTTGATCGGCGGGAGTAATGAGCAGTTCTTC | CASSLIGGSNEQFF | TRBJ2-1 | TRBV5-1 | TRBD2 | .
TGTGCCAGCAGCTTGACGACAGGGTTGCAAGAGACCCAGTACTTC | CASSLTTGLQETQYF | TRBJ2-5 | TRBV5-6 | TRBD1 | .
TGCAGTGCTAGTATAGAGTCTAGCGGGAGGAATGAGCAGTTCTTC | CSASIESSGRNEQFF | TRBJ2-1 | TRBV20-1 | TRBD2 | .
TGTGCCAGCAGTTTATTCGTCCTAGGGGCAGAGACCCAGTACTTC | CASSLFVLGAETQYF | TRBJ2-5 | TRBV28 | . | .
TGCGCCAGTGTGGGACTAGCGGGGACCGGGGAGCTGTTTTTT | CASVGLAGTGELFF | TRBJ2-2 | TRBV10-2 | TRBD2 | .
TGTGCCAGCAGTCCTTCCGGGACAGGTGCCAATCAGCCCCAGCATTTT | CASSPSGTGANQPQHF | TRBJ1-5 | TRBV27 | TRBD1 | .
TGCGCCAGCAGCCAACGGACAGGGGATAATTCACCCCTCCACTTT | CASSQRTGDNSPLHF | TRBJ1-6 | TRBV5-1 | TRBD1 | .
TGTGCCACCAGTGAGGGACTAGCGGGGGACAATGAGCAGTTCTTC | CATSEGLAGDNEQFF | TRBJ2-1 | TRBV24-1 | TRBD2 | .
TGTGCCAGCAGTTTACCCGACAGGGCCTCTGAAGCTTTCTTT | CASSLPDRASEAFF | TRBJ1-1 | TRBV28 | TRBD1 | .
TGCAGCGTTTTACAGGGGGAAGGGGCCAACGTCCTGACTTTC | CSVLQGEGANVLTF | TRBJ2-6 | TRBV29-1 | TRBD1 | .
TGTGCCACCAGTGATTTTCGAGGGTTGGAAGAGACCCAGTACTTC | CATSDFRGLEETQYF | TRBJ2-5 | TRBV24-1 | . | .
TGTGCCAGCAGTCTCGGGGTAGATACGCAGTATTTT | CASSLGVDTQYF | TRBJ2-3 | TRBV12-3/TRBV12-4 | . | .
TGTGCCAGCAGGTGGAGGTGGCAGGGGAGCACTGAAGCTTTCTTT | CASRWRWQGSTEAFF | TRBJ1-1 | TRBV5-5 | . | .
TGTGCCAGCAGCCCCACGGGGGGGAGCGGCCCAAGTGGGACCCAGTACTTC | CASSPTGGSGPSGTQYF | TRBJ2-5 | TRBV3-1/TRBV3-2 | TRBD2 | .
TGTGCCAGCATGGACCGGGACTATTTCAATGAGCAGTTCTTC | CASMDRDYFNEQFF | TRBJ2-1 | TRBV25-1 | TRBD2 | .
TGCAGCGTGGCGACAGAAAACTATGGCTACACCTTC | CSVATENYGYTF | TRBJ1-2 | TRBV29-1 | . | .
TGTGCCAGCAGCCCCCCGTGGGGGGAGACAGCTGGGGCCAACGTCCTGACTTTC | CASSPPWGETAGANVLTF | TRBJ2-6 | TRBV7-9 | . | .